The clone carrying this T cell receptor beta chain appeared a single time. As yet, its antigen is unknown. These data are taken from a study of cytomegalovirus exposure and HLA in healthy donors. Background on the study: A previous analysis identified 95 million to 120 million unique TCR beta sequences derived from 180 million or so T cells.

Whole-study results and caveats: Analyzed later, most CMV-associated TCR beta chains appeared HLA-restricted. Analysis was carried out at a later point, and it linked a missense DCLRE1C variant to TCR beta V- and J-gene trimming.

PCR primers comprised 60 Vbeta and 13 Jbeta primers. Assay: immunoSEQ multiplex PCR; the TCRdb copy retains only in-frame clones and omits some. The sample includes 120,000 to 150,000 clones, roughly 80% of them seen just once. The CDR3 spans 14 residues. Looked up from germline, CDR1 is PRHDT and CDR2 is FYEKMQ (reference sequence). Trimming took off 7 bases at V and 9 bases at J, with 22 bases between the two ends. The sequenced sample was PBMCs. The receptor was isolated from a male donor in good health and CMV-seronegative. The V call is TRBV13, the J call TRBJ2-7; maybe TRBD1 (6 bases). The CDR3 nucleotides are TGTGCCAGCATAGGACAGCTACCCCCATTAGGGCAGTACTTC. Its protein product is CASIGQLPPLGQYF. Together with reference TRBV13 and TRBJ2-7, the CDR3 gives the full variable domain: AAGVIQSPRHLIKEKRETATLKCYPIPRHDTVYWYQQGPGQDPQFLISFYEKMQSDKGSIPDRFSAQQFSDYHSELNMSSLELGDSALYFCASIGQLPPLGQYFGPGTRLTVT.